These 20 T cell receptor beta chains originate from one sample sequenced in a study of T cells after yellow fever vaccination. One entry per CDR3 protein results from TCRdb running MiXCR on the 5' RACE reads. This table holds fewer than 350,000 distinct CDR3 sequences, 8.7% found once. Here the sequenced sample was PBMCs, taken on the day of the first yellow fever vaccination. These receptors were obtained from a man between 18 and 35 years old who received the YFV17D yellow fever vaccine.

The gene calls are TRBV27 and TRBJ1-1, with TRBD1 as a possible D gene (5 bases). The CDR3 spans 13 residues. The V end was cut by 5 bases, the J end by 7 bases, with 14 bases between. The germline gives CDR1 MNHEY, CDR2 SMNVEV (reference sequence). This CDR3 reads CASSPGQTLEAFF. CDR3 in DNA: TGTGCCAGCAGTCCCGGACAAACTCTTGAAGCTTTCTTT.

The gene calls are TRBV29-1 and TRBJ2-1; tentatively, D is TRBD2 (5 bases). Germline V CDR1 and CDR2: SQVTM, ANQGSEA. The CDR3 spans 13 residues. Deletions cut 7 bases from V and 6 bases from J, with 16 bases between. CDR3: CSGRLSDTNEQFF. CDR3 DNA: TGCAGCGGACGCCTTAGCGATACCAATGAGCAGTTCTTC.

The J gene is TRBJ1-2, the V gene TRBV27; possible D gene TRBD1, 5 bases. V lost 5 bases and J 3 bases, leaving 16 bases between the germline ends. CDR3 length: 15 amino acids. Germline CDR1 MNHEY, CDR2 SMNVEV (reference sequence). The CDR3 sequence is CASSVSGGFYYGYTF. The CDR3 DNA follows: TGTGCCAGCAGTGTTTCTGGGGGTTTTTACTATGGCTACACCTTC.

The chain is built from TRBV7-9 and TRBJ2-3; 7 bases are a match to TRBD2. Germline V gene sequence: CDR1 SEHNR, CDR2 FQNEAQ (reference sequence). Germline trimming cut 3 bases from V and 10 bases from J; bases unmatched to any gene: 4. The CDR3 consists of 12 residues. The CDR3 DNA sequence: TGTGCCAGCAGCTTCGGGGGGATCCCGCAGTATTTT. Its protein product is CASSFGGIPQYF.

The chain is built from TRBV6-6 and TRBJ2-5; 9 bases are shared with TRBD1. Trimming at V came to 5 bases and at J to 6 bases, leaving 4 bases not matched to a gene. Germline assignment: CDR1 MNHNY and CDR2 SVGAGI (reference sequence). CDR3 length equals 13 residues. CDR3 sequence reads: CASSTGTGKTQYF. The DNA of the CDR3 is TGTGCCAGCAGTACCGGGACAGGGAAGACCCAGTACTTC.

This clonotype was seen only a few times. This chain connects TRBV10-3 to TRBJ1-1; 9 bases match TRBD1. The germline gives CDR1 ENHRY, CDR2 SYGVKD. J lost 6 bases, V lost 7 bases, and 9 bases had no gene match. This CDR3 is built from 14 residues. CDR3: CAITGTGKTAEAFF. The CDR3 DNA sequence: TGTGCCATCACCGGGACAGGGAAGACCGCTGAAGCTTTCTTT.

This clonotype came up a few times. V and J are TRBV10-1 and TRBJ2-2; no firm D call. The germline V gene has CDR1 WNHNN and CDR2 SYGVQD (reference sequence). CDR3 size: 18 residues. With 3 bases removed from V and 0 bases from J, the gap between germline ends came to 17 bases. CDR3 sequence reads: CASSEKVLSSSNTGELFF. DNA for the CDR3: TGCGCCAGCAGTGAAAAAGTTCTGAGTTCCTCGAACACCGGGGAGCTGTTTTTT.

This clonotype turned up a few times. The chain carries TRBV5-1 and TRBJ2-1; 8 bases are shared with TRBD2. V was pared by 3 bases and J by 7 bases, with 9 bases of the junction left unmatched. The CDR3 spans 15 residues. The germline CDR1 and CDR2 sequences are SGHRS and YFSETQ. CDR3 sequence: CASSYERGPNNEQFF. In DNA form, the CDR3 reads TGCGCCAGCAGCTACGAGCGGGGGCCCAATAATGAGCAGTTCTTC.

CDR3 DNA sequence: TGTGCCACCTTAACACGGGACAGGGGGAACGAGCAGTACGTC. Its translation: CATLTRDRGNEQYV. The gene calls are TRBV24-1 and TRBJ2-7; 11 bases line up with TRBD1. The CDR3 is 14 amino acids. Germline loops: CDR1 KGHDR, CDR2 SFDVKD. Trimming cost V 9 bases and J 5 bases; bases outside gene matches: 8.

The CDR3 reads CASSSTGKKNTEAFF. The CDR3 DNA follows: TGTGCCAGCAGCTCGACAGGGAAGAAGAACACTGAAGCTTTCTTT. The chain employs TRBV7-7 and TRBJ1-1, with TRBD1 identical over 7 bases. Trimming took 4 bases from V and 1 from J; bases not matched to a gene: 6. Germline-derived CDR1 and CDR2 are SSHAT and FNYEAQ (reference sequence). The CDR3 sequence is 15 residues long. Together with reference TRBV7-7 and TRBJ1-1, the CDR3 gives the full variable domain: GAGVSQSPRYKVTKRGQDVTLRCDPISSHATLYWYQQALGQGPEFLTYFNYEAQPDKSGLPSDRFSAERPEGSISTLTIQRTEQRDSAMYRCASSSTGKKNTEAFFGQGTRLTVV.

CDR3 in DNA: TGCAGTGCTAGAGTCCAAAAGGTAGGACAGCCCCAGCATTTT. Its translation is CSARVQKVGQPQHF. The genes are TRBV20-1 and TRBJ1-5; D not resolved. Germline assignment: CDR1 DFQATT and CDR2 SNEGSKA (reference sequence). This CDR3 spans 14 amino acids. V gave up 1 base and J gave up 7 bases, with 14 bases separating them.

This clonotype was counted a few times. The genes are TRBV20-1 and TRBJ2-5; the D call may be TRBD1 or TRBD2 (5 bases each). The CDR3 totals 12 residues. The germline V gene encodes CDR1 DFQATT and CDR2 SNEGSKA (reference sequence). V lost 1 base, J lost 5 bases, and 8 bases lay in between. The CDR3 region has the DNA TGCAGTGCTAGAGTGGGGGTGGAGACCCAGTACTTC. Translating gives CSARVGVETQYF.

This clonotype was seen a handful of times. This chain uses TRBV3-1 with TRBJ1-2, with D perhaps TRBD1 (5 bases). Trimming removed 0 bases from V and 7 bases from J, with 18 bases in between. The CDR3 is made up of 16 amino acids. Germline V gives CDR1 LGHDT, CDR2 YNNKEL (reference sequence). This CDR3 reads CASSQDRAGPVVGYTF. Written as DNA, the CDR3 is TGTGCCAGCAGCCAAGATCGGGCAGGGCCGGTTGTTGGCTACACCTTC.

This clonotype occurred a few times. The J gene is TRBJ2-5, the V gene TRBV6-5; no reliable D call. Trimming shortened V by 6 bases and J by 2 bases, and 7 bases separated the two germline ends. The CDR3 spans 12 residues. Looked up from germline, CDR1 is MNHEY and CDR2 is SVGAGI. The CDR3 sequence: CASRVGQETQYF. CDR3 sequence (DNA): TGTGCCAGCAGGGTTGGTCAAGAGACCCAGTACTTC.

This clonotype showed up just a few times. The chain joins TRBV7-2 to TRBJ1-6; 7 nucleotides align to TRBD1. The V and J ends lost 1 base and 15 bases, in that order; junction bases with no gene match: 9. The CDR3 spans 14 residues. The germline gives CDR1 SGHTA, CDR2 FQGNSA. The CDR3 DNA is TGTGCCAGCAGCTTAGGCGGGGACAGTAAGGTCCTCCACTTT. This codes for CASSLGGDSKVLHF.

The chain links TRBV5-1 to TRBJ1-5, with D possibly TRBD1 on 6 matching bases. V lost 0 bases and J 3 bases, leaving 10 bases between the germline ends. The CDR3 covers 15 residues. Germline CDR1 reads SGHRS; CDR2 reads YFSETQ. The CDR3 spells CASSLAGQPNQPQHF. In nucleotides, the CDR3 is TGCGCCAGCAGCTTGGCCGGACAGCCCAATCAGCCCCAGCATTTT.

The J gene is TRBJ2-5, the V gene TRBV7-6, with 14 nucleotides matching TRBD2. Germline V gene data show CDR1 as SGHVS and CDR2 as FNYEAQ. J lost 3 bases, V lost 2 bases, and 5 bases had no gene match. The CDR3 spans 17 residues. The CDR3 region is CASSLLGTSGGEETQYF. The CDR3 DNA reads TGTGCCAGCAGCTTATTGGGGACTAGCGGGGGTGAAGAGACCCAGTACTTC.

V and J are TRBV29-1 and TRBJ2-3; 10 bases align to TRBD1. Germline V gene sequence: CDR1 SQVTM, CDR2 ANQGSEA. The CDR3 has 12 residues. V gave up 7 bases and J gave up 5 bases; unmatched junction bases: 3. CDR3 sequence reads: CSAGTGVDTQYF. CDR3 bases: TGCAGCGCTGGGACAGGGGTAGATACGCAGTATTTT.

The chain is built from TRBV4-3 and TRBJ2-5; no reliable D call. Germline loops: CDR1 LGHNA, CDR2 YSLEER. This CDR3 has 13 residues. V lost 4 bases, J lost 0 bases, and 6 bases lay in between. CDR3 protein: CASSPLYQETQYF. DNA for the CDR3: TGCGCCAGCAGCCCGCTATACCAAGAGACCCAGTACTTC.

There are a few counts of this clonotype. The chain is built from TRBV4-3 and TRBJ1-1; TRBD1 is a possible D gene (5 bases). V gave up 3 bases and J gave up 3 bases, with 14 bases separating them. The CDR3 has 15 amino acids. Germline assignment: CDR1 LGHNA and CDR2 YSLEER. The CDR3 protein is CASSQYEGADTEAFF. The CDR3 DNA follows: TGCGCCAGCAGCCAGTATGAAGGGGCGGACACTGAAGCTTTCTTT.